Detailed here is one T cell receptor (beta chain). Its antigen is still unknown. These data belong to a study of T cell responses to AZD1222 COVID-19 vaccine. Study-level findings and limits: Only five or six individuals given AZD1222 were seropositive at baseline.

The CDR3 is 15 amino acids. From germline, CDR1 is LGHDT and CDR2 YNNKEL (reference sequence). V lost 0 bases, J lost 2 bases, and 8 bases lay in between. The assay was immunoSEQ multiplex PCR, and TCRdb's table has in-frame clones only and misses some. The sample shows about 76,000 clones, around three quarters of them seen only once. This sequence was found in an adult who received the MenACWY meningococcal vaccine as a control. The chain carries TRBV3-1 (or the pseudogene TRBV3-2) and TRBJ1-5; D remains unclear. Sequenced here: peripheral blood, sampled 28 days after the second dose of the MenACWY control vaccine. CDR3 loop: CASSQDHGGNQPQHF. For the CDR3, the DNA is TGTGCCAGCAGCCAAGATCATGGGGGCAATCAGCCCCAGCATTTT.